This is a list of T cell receptor beta chains from one sample in a study of regulatory T cells. Repertoires were generated with immunoSEQ multiplex PCR, while TCRdb's copy carries only in-frame clones and drops some. The sample has approximately 40,000 clones; about 89% are singletons. The sequenced sample consisted of conventional CD4+ T cells sorted from blood. These receptors came from a person under 35 with CD3G deficiency. The CDR3 runs from the conserved cysteine through the conserved F or W. The order of the fields is J gene, V gene, clone size, D gene, CDR3 protein, CDR3 DNA. The D gene is left open where the match is weak. The size field is filled for only some rows; it gives once, few, many or a size class.

J: TRBJ1-1; V: TRBV5-1; size: -; D: -; CDR3: CASTPGDTGNTEAFF; DNA: TGCGCCAGCACCCCGGGGGACACGGGGAACACTGAAGCTTTCTTT
J: TRBJ1-5; V: TRBV6-6; size: once; D: -; CDR3: CASSGGPGEQPQHF; DNA: TGTGCCAGCAGCGGAGGGCCAGGGGAACAGCCCCAGCATTTT
J: TRBJ2-7; V: TRBV6-1; size: -; D: -; CDR3: CASSRRGEGPYEQYF; DNA: TGTGCCAGCAGTCGTCGTGGAGAGGGTCCCTACGAGCAGTACTTC
J: TRBJ1-6; V: TRBV5-1; size: -; D: -; CDR3: CASSLGSYNSPLHF; DNA: TGCGCCAGCAGCTTGGGAAGCTATAATTCACCCCTCCACTTT
J: TRBJ1-4; V: TRBV6-6; size: once; D: TRBD1; CDR3: CASSSPGQGEKLFF; DNA: TGTGCCAGCAGTTCTCCGGGACAGGGAGAAAAACTGTTTTTT
J: TRBJ2-2; V: TRBV5-1; size: -; D: -; CDR3: CASNRGAGNTGELFF; DNA: TGCGCCAGCAATAGAGGAGCAGGGAACACCGGGGAGCTGTTTTTT
J: TRBJ2-6; V: TRBV5-1; size: -; D: TRBD2; CDR3: CASSHVPIAGGPYGANVLTF; DNA: TGCGCCAGCAGCCACGTACCGATAGCGGGAGGGCCCTATGGGGCCAACGTCCTGACTTTC
J: TRBJ1-2; V: TRBV10-2; size: -; D: -; CDR3: CASSESRTSKGYTF; DNA: TGCGCCAGCAGTGAGTCTCGGACATCGAAAGGCTACACCTTC
J: TRBJ2-5; V: TRBV18; size: -; D: -; CDR3: CASSTTEQETQYF; DNA: TGTGCCAGCTCGACGACGGAGCAAGAGACCCAGTACTTC
J: TRBJ2-2; V: TRBV10-3; size: -; D: TRBD2; CDR3: CAISGGANTGELFF; DNA: TGTGCCATTAGCGGGGGGGCGAACACCGGGGAGCTGTTTTTT
J: TRBJ2-1; V: TRBV6-1; size: -; D: TRBD2; CDR3: CASSAPSGVHNEQFF; DNA: TGTGCCAGCAGTGCCCCTAGCGGGGTACACAATGAGCAGTTCTTC
J: TRBJ2-6; V: TRBV6-6; size: -; D: -; CDR3: CASSLSLAGANVLTF; DNA: TGTGCCAGCAGCCTTTCCCTTGCGGGGGCCAACGTCCTGACTTTC
J: TRBJ2-4; V: TRBV19; size: -; D: TRBD1; CDR3: CASSPTQGSKNIQYF; DNA: TGTGCCAGTAGCCCGACACAGGGGTCCAAAAACATTCAGTACTTC
J: TRBJ2-7; V: TRBV10-3; size: once; D: -; CDR3: CATTLGRGSGDEQYF; DNA: TGTGCCACCACCCTTGGTAGGGGATCCGGGGACGAGCAGTACTTC
J: TRBJ2-2; V: TRBV19; size: -; D: TRBD1; CDR3: CASRHTGATGELFF; DNA: TGTGCCAGTAGACATACAGGGGCAACCGGGGAGCTGTTTTTT
J: TRBJ2-2; V: TRBV5-1; size: few; D: -; CDR3: CASSSDGNTGELFF; DNA: TGCGCCAGCAGCTCTGACGGGAACACCGGGGAGCTGTTTTTT
J: TRBJ2-1; V: TRBV6-1; size: -; D: TRBD1; CDR3: CASSVRDRANNEQFF; DNA: TGTGCCAGCAGTGTCCGGGACAGGGCGAACAATGAGCAGTTCTTC